Reported below is one T cell receptor (beta chain). The ends were cut back, 7 bases at V and 5 bases at J, with 17 bases in the middle. CDR3 length: 14 amino acids. Germline V gene lookup returns CDR1 MNHNY and CDR2 SVGAGI (reference sequence). The primer mix had 60 Vbeta and 13 Jbeta primers. Produced via immunoSEQ multiplex PCR; TCRdb's table is partial and in-frame only. The sample includes under 130,000 clones, around 74% of them seen just once. This sample is drawn from a study of cytomegalovirus exposure and HLA in healthy donors. The chain uses TRBV6-6 and TRBJ2-5; possible D gene TRBD2, 5 bases. The clonotype originates from a woman in her thirties or forties in good health and CMV-seropositive. The source material was PBMCs. The DNA for the CDR3 is TGTGCCAGCACCCCCTTCGAGTTAGCGGAGACCCAGTACTTC. Translated: CASTPFELAETQYF.